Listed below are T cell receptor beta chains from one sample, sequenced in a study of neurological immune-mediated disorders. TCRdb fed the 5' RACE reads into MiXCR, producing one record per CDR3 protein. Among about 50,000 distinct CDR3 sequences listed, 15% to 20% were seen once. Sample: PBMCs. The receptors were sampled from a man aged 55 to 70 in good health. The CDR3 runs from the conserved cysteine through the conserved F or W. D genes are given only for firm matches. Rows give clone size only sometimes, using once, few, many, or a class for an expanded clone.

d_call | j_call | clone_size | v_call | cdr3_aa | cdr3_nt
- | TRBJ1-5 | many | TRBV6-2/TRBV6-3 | CASSTQQGDGNQPQHF | TGTGCCAGCAGTACCCAACAGGGAGACGGCAATCAGCCCCAGCATTTT
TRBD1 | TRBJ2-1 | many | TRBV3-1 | CASSQTGGDLLTASEDNEQFF | TGTGCCAGCAGCCAAACAGGGGGCGACCTCCTAACGGCTAGCGAGGACAATGAGCAGTTCTTC
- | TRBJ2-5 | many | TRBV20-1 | CSASTAGHQETQYF | TGCAGTGCTAGTACGGCAGGGCACCAAGAGACCCAGTACTTC
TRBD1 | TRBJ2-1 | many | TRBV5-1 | CASQLEGAKQFF | TGCGCCAGCCAGCTAGAGGGGGCGAAGCAGTTCTTC
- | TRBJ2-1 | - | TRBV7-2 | CASSLDTYNEQFF | TGTGCCAGCAGCTTGGACACCTACAATGAGCAGTTCTTC
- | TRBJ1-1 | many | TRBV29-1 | CSVEDPQSEAFF | TGCAGCGTTGAAGATCCCCAGTCTGAAGCTTTCTTT
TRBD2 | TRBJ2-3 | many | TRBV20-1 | CSANLAGVNTDTQYF | TGCAGTGCAAACCTAGCGGGAGTCAACACAGATACGCAGTATTTT
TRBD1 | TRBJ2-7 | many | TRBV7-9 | CASSLVMTGDDEQYF | TGTGCCAGCAGCTTAGTAATGACAGGGGACGACGAGCAGTACTTC
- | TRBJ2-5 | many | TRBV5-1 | CASSLGVVGRETQYF | TGCGCCAGCAGCTTGGGAGTCGTTGGTAGGGAGACCCAGTACTTC
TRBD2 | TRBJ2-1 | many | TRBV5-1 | CASSLIAGTSGYNEQFF | TGCGCCAGCAGCTTGATCGCCGGGACTAGCGGGTACAATGAGCAGTTCTTC
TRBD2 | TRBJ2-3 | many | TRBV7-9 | CASSPGAGGPQDTQYF | TGTGCCAGCAGCCCCGGGGCGGGAGGGCCTCAAGATACGCAGTATTTT
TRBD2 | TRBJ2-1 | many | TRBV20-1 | CSGGRAGVYNEQFF | TGCAGTGGCGGTAGGGCGGGAGTCTACAATGAGCAGTTCTTC
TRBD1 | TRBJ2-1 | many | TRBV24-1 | CATSHRGRNEQFF | TGTGCCACCAGCCACAGGGGGCGAAATGAGCAGTTCTTC
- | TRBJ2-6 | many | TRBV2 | CASRAGANVLTF | TGTGCCAGCAGGGCTGGGGCCAACGTCCTGACTTTC
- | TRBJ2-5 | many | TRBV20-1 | CSAPGDDQETQYF | TGCAGTGCTCCAGGGGACGATCAAGAGACCCAGTACTTC
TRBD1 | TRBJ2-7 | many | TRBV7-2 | CASSYGQAYEQYF | TGTGCCAGCAGCTATGGACAGGCCTACGAGCAGTACTTC
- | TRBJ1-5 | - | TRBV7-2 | CASSLAQVNQPQHF | TGTGCCAGCAGCTTAGCACAGGTCAATCAGCCCCAGCATTTT
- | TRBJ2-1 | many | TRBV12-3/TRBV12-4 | CASTPDEGVRNEQFF | TGTGCCAGCACTCCTGACGAGGGGGTACGAAATGAGCAGTTCTTC
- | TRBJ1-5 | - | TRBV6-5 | CASSTLQGLRSRHF | TGTGCCAGCAGTACACTACAGGGTCTGAGGTCCCGGCATTTT
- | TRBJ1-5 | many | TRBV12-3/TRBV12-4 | CASRFNGPGQPQHF | TGTGCCAGCAGATTTAATGGCCCTGGACAGCCCCAGCATTTT
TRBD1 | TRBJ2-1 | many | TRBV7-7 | CASSLGQGFDEQFF | TGTGCTAGCAGCTTAGGACAGGGATTTGATGAGCAGTTCTTC
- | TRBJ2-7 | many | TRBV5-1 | CASSSTYSHEQYF | TGCGCCAGCAGCTCCACGTACTCCCACGAGCAGTACTTC
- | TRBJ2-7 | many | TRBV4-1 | CASSQVWSGPSSYEQYF | TGCGCCAGCAGCCAAGTTTGGAGCGGGCCGAGCTCCTACGAGCAGTACTTC
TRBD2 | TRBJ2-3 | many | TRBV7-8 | CASSSGTRDRWYF | TGTGCCAGCAGCTCCGGGACTAGGGACCGGTGGTATTTT
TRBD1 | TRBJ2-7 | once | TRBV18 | CASSLTRDRRLNEQYF | TGTGCCAGCTCACTTACCCGGGACAGGAGGTTAAACGAGCAGTACTTC
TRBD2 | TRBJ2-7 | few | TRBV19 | CASSSQREASYEQYF | TGTGCCAGTAGTTCCCAGCGGGAGGCTTCCTACGAGCAGTACTTC
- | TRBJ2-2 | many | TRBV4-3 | CASSQSLQPGGELFF | TGCGCCAGCAGCCAAAGTCTCCAGCCGGGGGGGGAGCTGTTTTTT
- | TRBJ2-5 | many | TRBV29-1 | CSVEFGGQETQYF | TGCAGCGTTGAGTTCGGAGGGCAGGAGACCCAGTACTTC
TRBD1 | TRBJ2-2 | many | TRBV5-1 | CASSTRTGVPGELFF | TGCGCCAGCAGCACTCGGACAGGGGTCCCCGGGGAGCTGTTTTTT
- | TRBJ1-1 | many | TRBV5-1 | CASSEQTLRGTEAFF | TGCGCCAGCAGCGAACAAACCCTCAGAGGCACTGAAGCTTTCTTT
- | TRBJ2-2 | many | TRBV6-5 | CASSYDLPSSTGELFF | TGTGCCAGCAGCTACGACCTTCCCTCGAGTACCGGGGAGCTGTTTTTT
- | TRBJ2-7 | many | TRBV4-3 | CASSQESGEYYEQYF | TGCGCCAGCAGCCAAGAATCAGGGGAGTATTACGAGCAGTACTTC
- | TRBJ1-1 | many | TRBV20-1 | CSANTGSEAFF | TGCAGTGCTAATACAGGGTCTGAAGCTTTCTTT
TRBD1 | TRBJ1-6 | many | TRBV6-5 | CASAGDSYNSPLHF | TGTGCCAGTGCGGGGGACAGCTATAATTCACCCCTCCACTTT
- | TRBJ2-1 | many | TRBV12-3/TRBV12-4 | CASSLQAPAHEQFF | TGTGCCAGCAGTCTCCAAGCCCCCGCCCATGAGCAGTTCTTC
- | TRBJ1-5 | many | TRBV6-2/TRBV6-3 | CASAGTGDQPQHF | TGTGCCAGCGCAGGGACGGGGGATCAGCCCCAGCATTTT
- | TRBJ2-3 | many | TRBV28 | CASTRQRKDTQYF | TGTGCCAGCACACGGCAGAGGAAGGATACGCAGTATTTT
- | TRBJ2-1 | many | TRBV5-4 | CASSPGIEAEQFF | TGTGCCAGCAGCCCCGGAATCGAGGCTGAGCAGTTCTTC